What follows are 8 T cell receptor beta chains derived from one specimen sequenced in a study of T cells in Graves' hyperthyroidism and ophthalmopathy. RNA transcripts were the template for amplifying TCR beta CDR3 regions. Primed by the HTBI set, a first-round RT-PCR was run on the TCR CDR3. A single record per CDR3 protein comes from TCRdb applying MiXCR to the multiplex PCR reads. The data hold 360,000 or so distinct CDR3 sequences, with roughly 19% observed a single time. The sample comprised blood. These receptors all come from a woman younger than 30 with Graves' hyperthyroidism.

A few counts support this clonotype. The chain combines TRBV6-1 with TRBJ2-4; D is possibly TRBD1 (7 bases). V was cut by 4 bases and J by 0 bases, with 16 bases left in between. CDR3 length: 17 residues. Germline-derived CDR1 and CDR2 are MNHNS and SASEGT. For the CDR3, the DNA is TGTGCCAGCAGTGGAGCACAGGGGAGGCCAGCCAAAAACATTCAGTACTTC. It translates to CASSGAQGRPAKNIQYF.

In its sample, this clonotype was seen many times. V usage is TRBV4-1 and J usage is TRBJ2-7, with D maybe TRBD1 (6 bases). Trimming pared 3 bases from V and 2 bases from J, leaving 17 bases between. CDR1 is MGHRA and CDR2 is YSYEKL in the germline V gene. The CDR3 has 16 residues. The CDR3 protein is CASSQGLDRRPYEQYF. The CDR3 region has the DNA TGCGCCAGCAGCCAGGGTCTCGACAGGCGCCCCTACGAGCAGTACTTC.

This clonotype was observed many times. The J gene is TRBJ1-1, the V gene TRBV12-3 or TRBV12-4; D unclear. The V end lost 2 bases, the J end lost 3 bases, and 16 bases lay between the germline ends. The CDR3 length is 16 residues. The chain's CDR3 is CASSLYPAAVDTEAFF. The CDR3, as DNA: TGTGCCAGCAGTTTATATCCGGCCGCGGTCGACACTGAAGCTTTCTTT.

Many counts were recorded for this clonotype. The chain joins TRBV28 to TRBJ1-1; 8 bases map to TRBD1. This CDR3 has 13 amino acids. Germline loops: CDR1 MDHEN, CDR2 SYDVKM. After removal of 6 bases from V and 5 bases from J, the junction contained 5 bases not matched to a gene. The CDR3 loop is CASSSTGETEAFF. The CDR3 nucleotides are TGTGCCAGCAGCTCGACAGGGGAGACTGAAGCTTTCTTT.

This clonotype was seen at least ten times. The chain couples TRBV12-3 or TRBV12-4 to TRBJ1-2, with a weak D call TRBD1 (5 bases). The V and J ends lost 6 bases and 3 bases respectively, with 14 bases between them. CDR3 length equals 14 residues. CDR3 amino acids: CASREPGRHYGYTF. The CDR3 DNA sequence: TGTGCCAGCAGAGAACCGGGACGGCACTATGGCTACACCTTC.

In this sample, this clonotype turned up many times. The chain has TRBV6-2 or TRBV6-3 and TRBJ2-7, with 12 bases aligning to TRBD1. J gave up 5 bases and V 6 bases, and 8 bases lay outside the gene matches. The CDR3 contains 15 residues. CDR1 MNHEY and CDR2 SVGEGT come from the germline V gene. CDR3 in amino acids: CASSDPGTGGHEQYF. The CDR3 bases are TGTGCCAGCAGCGACCCCGGGACAGGGGGCCACGAGCAGTACTTC.

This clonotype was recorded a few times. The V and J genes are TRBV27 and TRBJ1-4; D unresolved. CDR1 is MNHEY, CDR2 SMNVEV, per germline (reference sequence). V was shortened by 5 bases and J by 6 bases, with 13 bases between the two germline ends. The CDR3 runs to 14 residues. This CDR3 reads CASSPDGFYEKLFF. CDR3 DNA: TGTGCCAGCAGTCCAGACGGATTTTATGAAAAACTGTTTTTT.

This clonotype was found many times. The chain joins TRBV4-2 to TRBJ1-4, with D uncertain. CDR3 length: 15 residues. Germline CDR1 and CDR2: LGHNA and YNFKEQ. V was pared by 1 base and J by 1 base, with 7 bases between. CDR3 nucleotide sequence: TGTGCCAGCAGCCAAGCGGACGGAACTAATGAAAAACTGTTTTTT. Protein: CASSQADGTNEKLFF.